This TCR beta chain was recovered during a study of early T cells in non-severe SARS-CoV-2 infection (dated by TCRdb to about 2021). Concerning the study at large: TCR sequencing used bulk RNA from unsorted whole blood, so alpha and beta chains could not be paired. What the study reported, not specific to this receptor: VDJdb matching was skewed toward anti-spike CD8 responses and likely underestimated virus-specific expansions, missing private and CD4 specificities.

The CDR3 spans 16 residues, from the cysteine through the phenylalanine. Only CDR3 DNA is held: 48 bases, read in frame from base 1. Remarks on this clonotype: Its antigen is not yet known. No much larger clone is present one base from it, and per-base qualities are unavailable.

The library was obtained by 5' RACE. The reads were generated on a NextSeq 500. The TCR library protocol attached unique molecular identifiers to individual cDNA molecules to correct for sequencing error and PCR bias. Both TCR alpha and beta chains were sequenced, and tight co-correlation was observed between alpha and beta sequence abundances in each sample. In the authors' own workflow: Decombinator V4 was used to annotate TCR sequences for V gene, J gene and CDR3. Expanded TCRs were defined as changing significantly between any two time points under a Poisson model with p below 0.0001. TCR abundances were normalised to the total number of TCRs sequenced per sample and were expressed as counts per million. TRAV1-2 paired with TRAJ12, TRAJ20 or TRAJ33 defined MAIT TCRs, while TRAV10 paired with TRAJ18 defined iNKT TCRs. VDJdb, accessed 1 November 2021, was searched for CMV, EBV and SARS-CoV-2 annotated TCRs, with TCRs annotated for multiple antigens excluded. TCRdb handled the public reads itself, with Q25 trimming in fastp and clone calling in MiXCR, and kept productive beta chains. Every entry covers one CDR3 protein and lists the most common genes and DNA from its rows. The V and J calls shown here were made by TCRdb, not taken from the authors' results. In all, the sample holds 80,000 or so distinct CDR3 sequences, and 11% of those were seen once. The top ten clones comprise about 12% of the sample.

Set within a cohort of healthcare workers in London, UK, this nested case-control study involved weekly PCR testing of nasopharyngeal swabs along with blood sampling. Between 23 and 31 March 2020, the week of the UK lockdown, healthcare workers were enrolled and then followed up weekly for as long as 16 weeks. Sequences were derived from whole blood, sampled at baseline. The receptor's source is an adult who was a healthcare worker with PCR-confirmed SARS-CoV-2 infection or an uninfected control (not recorded which). In this chain, TRBV21-1 is recombined with TRBJ2-5. TRBV21-1 is labeled a pseudogene. The CDR3 protein sequence reads: CASSKGRHRPQETQYF. The bases are TGTGCCAGCAGCAAAGGGAGACATCGACCCCAAGAGACCCAGTACTTC.